This T cell receptor (beta chain) was found in a study of blood T cell repertoires in COVID-19. About the research overall: Samples taken during acute and convalescent COVID-19 were collected in the United States, Italy and Spain. Sources were T cells, B-cell-depleted T cells, or PBMCs; the material itself was cDNA or gDNA.

Looked up from germline, CDR1 is SGHRS and CDR2 is YFSETQ. With V trimmed by 1 base and J by 0 bases, 3 bases remained unmatched. CDR3 length: 16 residues. The authors' processing: Researchers report that nucleated cell counts were estimated from reference gene primer amplification. Sequenced by immunoSEQ multiplex PCR; TCRdb stores in-frame clones only, minus some. V and J calls plus clone size are reproduced from that table; the DNA served to infer D and trimming. The sample has 85,000 to 130,000 clones, about nine tenths seen once. This TCR was recovered from a man between 70 and 80 years old with acute or convalescent COVID-19. The sequenced sample consisted of peripheral blood. The chain is built from TRBV5-1 and TRBJ1-4; 7 nucleotides line up with TRBD1. CDR3 coding DNA: TGCGCCAGCAGCTTGCGCACAGGGGCAACTAATGAAAAACTGTTTTTT. This codes for CASSLRTGATNEKLFF.